One and the same sample provided the 18 T cell receptor beta chains below, sequenced in a study of T cells in Graves' hyperthyroidism and ophthalmopathy. TCR beta CDR3 regions were amplified from RNA transcripts. When the TCR CDR3 underwent first-round RT-PCR, the HTBI primer set was used. TCRdb reprocessed the multiplex PCR reads via MiXCR and lists one record per CDR3 protein. The sample has hundreds of thousands of distinct CDR3 sequences; 14% to 15% are singletons. Sample: blood. These receptors came from a man aged 18-30 years with Graves' ophthalmopathy.

V and J are TRBV4-1 and TRBJ1-5; D gene uncertain. Germline CDR1 reads MGHRA; CDR2 reads YSYEKL. The V end lost 5 bases, the J end lost 3 bases, and 14 bases lay between the germline ends. This CDR3 comprises 15 residues. CDR3 amino acids: CASSIIAGNNQPQHF. DNA for the CDR3: TGCGCCAGCAGCATTATTGCGGGAAACAATCAGCCCCAGCATTTT.

In its sample, this clonotype was seen many times. The chain recombines TRBV7-2 with TRBJ2-1; possibly TRBD2 for D (5 bases). Germline V gene sequence: CDR1 SGHTA, CDR2 FQGNSA. Trimming cost V 1 base and J 7 bases, with 17 bases left between them. The CDR3 extends over 16 amino acids. CDR3 loop: CASSLGGSWVRNEQFF. The DNA of the CDR3 is TGTGCCAGCAGCTTAGGTGGGAGCTGGGTTCGTAATGAGCAGTTCTTC.

This clonotype was picked up a small number of times. The rearrangement uses TRBV4-1 and TRBJ2-1, with TRBD2 matching 13 bases. CDR1 and CDR2 from the germline V gene are MGHRA and YSYEKL. V trimming: 2 bases; J trimming: 8 bases; junction bases outside the gene matches: 15. The CDR3 runs 19 residues. Here the CDR3 reads CASSQREFGLAGEIDEQFF. The CDR3 DNA sequence: TGCGCCAGCAGCCAAAGGGAATTTGGACTAGCGGGAGAGATCGATGAGCAGTTCTTC.

As regards this clonotype: Its ends do not fully match the called genes, so a read error is possible. CDR3 sequence reads: CASSDEGNSPLHF. The DNA of the CDR3 is TGTGCCAGCAGCGACGAGGGAAACTCACCCCTCCACTTT. The chain is built from TRBV5-1 and TRBJ1-6; D is unresolved. Germline loops: CDR1 SGHRS, CDR2 YFSETQ. CDR3 length equals 13 residues.

The chain is built from TRBV7-6 and TRBJ2-5; D is possibly TRBD1 (5 bases). Germline V gene sequence: CDR1 SGHVS, CDR2 FNYEAQ. V lost 1 base and J lost 4, with 13 bases in between. This CDR3 comprises 15 residues. Written as DNA, the CDR3 is TGTGCCAGCAGCTTAGATAAAGGGGCTTCAGAGACCCAGTACTTC. It encodes CASSLDKGASETQYF. Full variable domain (rest looked up from reference TRBV7-6 and TRBJ2-5): GAGVSQSPRYKVTKRGQDVALRCDPISGHVSLYWYRQALGQGPEFLTYFNYEAQQDKSGLPNDRFSAERPEGSISTLTIQRTEQRDSAMYRCASSLDKGASETQYFGPGTRLLVL.

The V call is TRBV25-1, the J call TRBJ2-4; 9 bases are shared with TRBD1. Germline values: CDR1 MGHDK, CDR2 SYGVNS. The CDR3 spans 18 residues. V trimming: 4 bases; J trimming: 0 bases; junction bases outside the gene matches: 10. CDR3 loop: CASSATSDRGIAKNIQYF. CDR3 DNA sequence: TGTGCCAGCAGTGCCACCTCAGACAGGGGGATAGCCAAAAACATTCAGTACTTC.

This clonotype has ten or more counts. V and J are TRBV27 and TRBJ2-7, with 8 bases fitting TRBD1. The CDR3 sequence is 15 residues long. Germline loops: CDR1 MNHEY, CDR2 SMNVEV (reference sequence). Trimming cost V 0 bases and J 3 bases; bases outside gene matches: 4. CDR3 sequence: CASSLSAGGFYEQYF. The CDR3 coding sequence is TGTGCCAGCAGTTTATCTGCAGGGGGCTTCTACGAGCAGTACTTC.

At least ten counts were recorded for this clonotype. The V call is TRBV30, the J call TRBJ1-5; TRBD1 aligns across 9 bases. After removal of 4 bases from V and 5 bases from J, the junction contained 3 bases not matched to a gene. The CDR3 length is 13 residues. Germline V gene lookup returns CDR1 GTSNPN and CDR2 SVGIG (reference sequence). The CDR3 DNA reads TGTGCCTGGACCCGGGACAGGGATCAGCCCCAGCATTTT. This encodes CAWTRDRDQPQHF.

Note on this clonotype: A much larger clone sits a single nucleotide away, making a read error possible. The V call is TRBV18, the J call TRBJ2-1; 11 nucleotides agree with TRBD2. V gave up 5 bases and J gave up 9 bases; unmatched junction bases: 9. Germline assignment: CDR1 KGHSH and CDR2 LQKENI. This CDR3 is 15 amino acids long. This CDR3 is CASSLLAGESGEQFF. The CDR3 DNA reads TGTGCCAGCTCATTACTAGCGGGAGAGAGCGGTGAGCAGTTCTTC. Variable domain in full (rest from reference TRBV18 and TRBJ2-1): NAGVMQNPRHLVRRRGQEARLRCSPMKGHSHVYWYRQLPEEGLKFMVYLQKENIIDESGMPKERFSAEFPKEGPSILRIQQVVRGDSAAYFCASSLLAGESGEQFFGPGTRLTVL.

Ten or more counts support this clonotype. The V call is TRBV6-1, the J call TRBJ2-3, with a weak D call TRBD2 (5 bases). Trimming removed 6 bases at V and 7 bases at J, with 8 bases between. This CDR3 is 11 amino acids long. Germline lookup yields CDR1 MNHNS and CDR2 SASEGT. This CDR3 reads CASRSGNTQYF. As DNA, the CDR3 is TGTGCCAGCAGGTCCGGGAATACGCAGTATTTT.

This sequence joins TRBV25-1 and TRBJ2-2; D is unclear. Per germline, CDR1 MGHDK and CDR2 SYGVNS. V was clipped by 10 bases and J by 0 bases, with 12 bases between them. The CDR3 contains 14 residues. DNA for the CDR3: TGTGCCACTGAAGAAGAACCGAACACCGGGGAGCTGTTTTTT. Protein product: CATEEEPNTGELFF.

This clonotype appeared a few times. The chain recombines TRBV2 with TRBJ1-2; D unresolved. This CDR3 contains 10 residues. The V end was cut by 10 bases, the J end by 7 bases, with 10 bases between. Germline V lookup: CDR1 SNHLY, CDR2 FYNNEI. The chain's CDR3 is CATPKGGYTF. The CDR3 nucleotides are TGTGCCACCCCCAAGGGTGGCTACACCTTC. The full variable domain, with the rest looked up from reference TRBV2 and TRBJ1-2, is EPEVTQTPSHQVTQMGQEVILRCVPISNHLYFYWYRQILGQKVEFLVSFYNNEISEKSEIFDDQFSVERPDGSNFTLKIRSTKLEDSAMYFCATPKGGYTFGSGTRLTVV.

Regarding this clonotype: A read error may explain this, as a much larger clone is one base away. The chain combines TRBV7-9 with TRBJ2-7; D may match TRBD1 or TRBD2 (6 bases each). CDR1 SEHNR and CDR2 FQNEAQ come from the germline V gene (reference sequence). The CDR3 totals 15 residues. Written as DNA, the CDR3 is TGTGCCAACAGCTTAGAACCCTCGGGGGCTTACGAGCAGTACTTC. Protein: CANSLEPSGAYEQYF.

This clonotype was seen ten or more times. The chain recombines TRBV12-3 or TRBV12-4 with TRBJ2-3; D is possibly TRBD1 (5 bases). Trimming took off 1 base at V and 2 bases at J, with 7 bases between the two ends. The CDR3 is 14 amino acids. Here the CDR3 DNA reads TGTGCCAGCAGTTTAGGACAGACCACAGATACGCAGTATTTT. Translation: CASSLGQTTDTQYF.

In this sample, this clonotype turned up many times. This chain joins TRBV6-1 and TRBJ2-5; a possible D gene is TRBD2 (6 bases). The CDR3 has 12 amino acids. V lost 6 bases and J lost 5, with 10 bases in between. CDR1 and CDR2 (germline): MNHNS, SASEGT. This chain's CDR3 is CASRGGAETQYF. DNA of the CDR3: TGTGCCAGCAGGGGGGGAGCGGAGACCCAGTACTTC.

The sample holds many counts of this clonotype. The gene calls are TRBV27 and TRBJ2-1; no clear D. The CDR3 is 11 residues long. Germline CDR1 MNHEY, CDR2 SMNVEV (reference sequence). V shed 5 bases and J shed 6 bases, with 5 bases lying between them. The chain's CDR3 is CASSQTNEQFF. The CDR3 nucleotides are TGTGCCAGCAGTCAGACCAATGAGCAGTTCTTC.

This clonotype was detected a few times. This rearrangement joins TRBV3-1 to TRBJ1-6; D is unclear. The CDR3 is 13 amino acids. The germline V and J ends were trimmed by 1 base and 6 bases, with 4 bases remaining between them. Germline CDR1 reads LGHDT; CDR2 reads YNNKEL (reference sequence). CDR3 sequence: CASSQVFNSPLHF. For the CDR3, the DNA is TGTGCCAGCAGCCAAGTCTTTAATTCACCCCTCCACTTT.

The chain recombines TRBV4-1 with TRBJ2-1; D could derive from TRBD1 or TRBD2 (6 bases each). Germline CDR1 is MGHRA and CDR2 is YSYEKL. The CDR3 has 17 residues. V lost 0 bases to trimming and J lost 0 bases, with 12 bases between them. CDR3 bases: TGCGCCAGCAGCCAAGAGGGGGGCCAGGGCTCCTACAATGAGCAGTTCTTC. Translating it yields CASSQEGGQGSYNEQFF.